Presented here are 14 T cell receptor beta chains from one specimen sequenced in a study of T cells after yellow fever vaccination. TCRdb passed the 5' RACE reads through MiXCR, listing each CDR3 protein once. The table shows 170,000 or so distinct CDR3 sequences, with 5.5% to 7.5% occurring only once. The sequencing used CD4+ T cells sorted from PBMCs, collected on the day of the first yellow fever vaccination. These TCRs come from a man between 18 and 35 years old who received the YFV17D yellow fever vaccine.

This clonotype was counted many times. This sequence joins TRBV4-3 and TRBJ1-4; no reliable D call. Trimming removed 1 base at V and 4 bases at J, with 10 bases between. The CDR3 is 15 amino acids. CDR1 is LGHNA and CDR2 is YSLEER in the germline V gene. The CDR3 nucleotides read TGCGCCAGCAGCCAAGTGGCGGGATTTAATGAAAAACTGTTTTTT. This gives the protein CASSQVAGFNEKLFF.

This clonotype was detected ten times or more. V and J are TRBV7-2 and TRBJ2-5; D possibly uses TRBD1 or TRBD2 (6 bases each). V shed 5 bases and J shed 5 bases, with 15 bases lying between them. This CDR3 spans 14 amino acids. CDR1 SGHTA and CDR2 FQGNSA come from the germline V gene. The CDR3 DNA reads TGTGCCAGCAGCGGGGGGCCCACGGGGGAGACCCAGTACTTC. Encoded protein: CASSGGPTGETQYF.

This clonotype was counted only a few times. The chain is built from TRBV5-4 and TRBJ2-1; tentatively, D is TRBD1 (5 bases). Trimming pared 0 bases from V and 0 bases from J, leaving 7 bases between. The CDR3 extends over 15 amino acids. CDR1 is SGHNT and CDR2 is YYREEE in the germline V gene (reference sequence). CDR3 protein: CASSLGTNSYNEQFF. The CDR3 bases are TGTGCCAGCAGCTTGGGGACAAACTCCTACAATGAGCAGTTCTTC.

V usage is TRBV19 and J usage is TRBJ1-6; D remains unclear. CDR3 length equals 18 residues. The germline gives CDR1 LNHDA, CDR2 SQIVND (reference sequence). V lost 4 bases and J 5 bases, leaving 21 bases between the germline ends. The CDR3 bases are TGTGCCAGTAGTAACACCGGTATGTCGGGAACGGATAATTCACCCCTCCACTTT. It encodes CASSNTGMSGTDNSPLHF. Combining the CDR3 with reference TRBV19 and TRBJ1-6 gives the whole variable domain DGGITQSPKYLFRKEGQNVTLSCEQNLNHDAMYWYRQDPGQGLRLIYYSQIVNDFQKGDIAEGYSVSREKKESFPLTVTSAQKNPTAFYLCASSNTGMSGTDNSPLHFGNGTRLTVT.

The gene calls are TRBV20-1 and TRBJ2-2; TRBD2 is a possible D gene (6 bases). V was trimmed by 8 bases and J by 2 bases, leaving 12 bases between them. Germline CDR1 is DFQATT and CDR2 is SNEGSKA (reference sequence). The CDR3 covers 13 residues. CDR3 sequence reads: CSHRDLNTGELFF. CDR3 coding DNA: TGCAGTCACCGGGACTTAAACACCGGGGAGCTGTTTTTT.

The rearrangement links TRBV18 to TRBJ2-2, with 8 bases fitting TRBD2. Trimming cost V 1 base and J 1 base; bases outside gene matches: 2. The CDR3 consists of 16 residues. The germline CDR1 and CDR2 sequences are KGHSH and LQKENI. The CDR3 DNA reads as TGTGCCAGCTCACCACTCAGCGGGGGGAACACCGGGGAGCTGTTTTTT. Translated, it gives CASSPLSGGNTGELFF.

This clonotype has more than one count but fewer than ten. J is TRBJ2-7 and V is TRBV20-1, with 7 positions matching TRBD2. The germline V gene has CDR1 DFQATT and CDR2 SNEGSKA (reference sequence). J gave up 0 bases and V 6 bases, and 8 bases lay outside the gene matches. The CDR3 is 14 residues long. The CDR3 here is CSAAGAGSSYEQYV. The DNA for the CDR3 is TGCAGTGCGGCCGGAGCGGGGTCCTCCTACGAGCAGTACGTC.

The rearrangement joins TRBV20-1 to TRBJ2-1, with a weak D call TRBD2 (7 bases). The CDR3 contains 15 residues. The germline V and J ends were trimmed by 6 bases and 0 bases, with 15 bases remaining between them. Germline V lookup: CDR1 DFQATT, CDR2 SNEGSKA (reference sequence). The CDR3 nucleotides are TGCAGTGCCCGGGTGGGGGGGCGCTCCTACAATGAGCAGTTCTTC. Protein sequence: CSARVGGRSYNEQFF.

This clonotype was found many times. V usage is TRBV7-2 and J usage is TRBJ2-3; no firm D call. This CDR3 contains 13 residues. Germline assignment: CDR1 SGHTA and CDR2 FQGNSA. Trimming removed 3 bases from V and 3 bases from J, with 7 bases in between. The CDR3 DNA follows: TGTGCCAGCAGCTTCAAGACAACAGATACGCAGTATTTT. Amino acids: CASSFKTTDTQYF.

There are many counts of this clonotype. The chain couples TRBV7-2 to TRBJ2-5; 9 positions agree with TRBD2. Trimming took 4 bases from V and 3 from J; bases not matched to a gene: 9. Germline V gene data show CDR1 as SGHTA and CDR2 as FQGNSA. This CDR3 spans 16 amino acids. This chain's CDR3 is CASSSGPTSGKETQYF. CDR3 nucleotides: TGTGCCAGCAGCTCCGGGCCGACTAGCGGAAAAGAGACCCAGTACTTC.

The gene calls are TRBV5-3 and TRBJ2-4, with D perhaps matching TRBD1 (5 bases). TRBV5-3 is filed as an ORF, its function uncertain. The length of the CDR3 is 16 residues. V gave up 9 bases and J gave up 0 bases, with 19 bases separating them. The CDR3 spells CAMSPRVLLAKNIQYF. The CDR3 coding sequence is TGTGCCATGAGCCCCAGGGTCTTACTAGCCAAAAACATTCAGTACTTC.

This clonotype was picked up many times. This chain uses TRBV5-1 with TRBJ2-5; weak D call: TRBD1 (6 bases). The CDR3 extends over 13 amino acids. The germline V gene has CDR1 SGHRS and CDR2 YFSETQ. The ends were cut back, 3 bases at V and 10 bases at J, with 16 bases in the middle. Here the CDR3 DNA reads TGCGCCAGCAGCTCTACAGCGCCAGGGGACCAGTACTTC. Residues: CASSSTAPGDQYF.

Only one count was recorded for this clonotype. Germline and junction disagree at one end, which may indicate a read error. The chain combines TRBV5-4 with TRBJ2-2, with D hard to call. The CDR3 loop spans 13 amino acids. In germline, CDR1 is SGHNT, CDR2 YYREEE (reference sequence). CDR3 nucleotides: TGTGCCCTCCAAGGCAGAGACACCGAGGAGCTGTTTTTT. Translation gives CALQGRDTEELFF.

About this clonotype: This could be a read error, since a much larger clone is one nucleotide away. The CDR3 DNA is TGTGCCAGCAGCCCCCACGAAACTTCCTACGAGCAGTACGTC. Amino acid sequence: CASSPHETSYEQYV. The chain employs TRBV7-8 and TRBJ2-7; D call uncertain. The CDR3 spans 14 residues. The germline V gene has CDR1 SGHVS and CDR2 FQNEAQ. Trimming cost V 5 bases and J 1 base, with 12 bases left between them.